This T cell receptor beta chain emerged from a study of response to subunit inactivated influenza vaccine. The study's findings and limits: Authors proposed each seasonal influenza vaccination draws in few new T cells.

This clonotype was detected a few times. The antigen remains undetermined. From germline, CDR1 is MNHNS and CDR2 SASEGT. V lost 6 bases to trimming and J lost 8 bases, with 19 bases between them. The CDR3 runs 15 residues. TCRdb re-called the RT-PCR reads with MiXCR, one entry per CDR3 protein. The data hold around 250,000 distinct CDR3 sequences, with approximately 12% observed a single time. The TCR sequence derives from a man in his fifties or sixties who received an inactivated influenza vaccine. This rearrangement joins TRBV6-1 to TRBJ1-4; D may be TRBD1 (5 bases). The source material was non-naive T cells sorted from PBMCs, sampled roughly 2 weeks before vaccination. CDR3: CASRPPSTGREKLFF. DNA of the CDR3: TGTGCCAGCAGACCCCCGTCCACGGGACGGGAAAAACTGTTTTTT.